Shown below are 17 T cell receptor beta chains from a single sample sequenced in a study of cytomegalovirus exposure and HLA in healthy donors. TCRdb's table, derived via immunoSEQ multiplex PCR, lists solely in-frame clones and lacks some. The sample contains approximately 300,000 clones, 75% to 90% of which appear only once. Source material: PBMCs. The source is a woman between 18 and 29 years old in good health and CMV-seronegative.

The chain couples TRBV18 to TRBJ1-3; 8 bases are shared with TRBD1. This CDR3 is built from 16 residues. The J segment lost 3 bases and the V segment lost 1 base, leaving 5 bases of the junction unmatched. Germline CDR1 reads KGHSH; CDR2 reads LQKENI. Written as DNA, the CDR3 is TGTGCCAGCTCACCACAGACAGGGGCCAGTGGAAACACCATATATTTT. It is translated as CASSPQTGASGNTIYF. The variable domain in full, with the rest retrieved from reference TRBV18 and TRBJ1-3, is NAGVMQNPRHLVRRRGQEARLRCSPMKGHSHVYWYRQLPEEGLKFMVYLQKENIIDESGMPKERFSAEFPKEGPSILRIQQVVRGDSAAYFCASSPQTGASGNTIYFGEGSWLTVV.

This sequence joins TRBV7-9 and TRBJ1-1; no reliable D call. The CDR3 totals 11 residues. V was trimmed by 7 bases and J by 0 bases, leaving 3 bases between them. Germline V gene data show CDR1 as SEHNR and CDR2 as FQNEAQ (reference sequence). This CDR3 is CASNMNTEAFF. The CDR3 DNA is TGTGCCAGCAATATGAACACTGAAGCTTTCTTT.

The V call is TRBV29-1, the J call TRBJ2-3; a possible D gene is TRBD2 (7 bases). Trimming shortened V by 8 bases and J by 3 bases, and 15 bases separated the two germline ends. This CDR3 has 13 amino acids. Germline V gene data show CDR1 as SQVTM and CDR2 as ANQGSEA. The CDR3 DNA sequence: TGCAGCCTCTCGGGGGGCGGTACAGATACGCAGTATTTT. It codes for CSLSGGGTDTQYF.

The chain is built from TRBV13 and TRBJ2-7, with D possibly matching TRBD2 (5 bases). CDR3 length equals 13 residues. Trimming took off 5 bases at V and 3 bases at J, with 11 bases between the two ends. Germline loops: CDR1 PRHDT, CDR2 FYEKMQ (reference sequence). The CDR3 reads CASSPGVDYEQYF. Written as DNA, the CDR3 is TGTGCCAGCAGCCCCGGGGTAGACTACGAGCAGTACTTC.

This chain joins TRBV4-1 and TRBJ2-7; tentative D call: TRBD2 (5 bases). Per germline, CDR1 MGHRA and CDR2 YSYEKL. CDR3 length equals 13 residues. Trimming removed 0 bases from V and 7 bases from J, with 10 bases in between. The CDR3 reads CASSQDSSGEQYF. The CDR3 region has the DNA TGCGCCAGCAGCCAAGATTCGTCGGGAGAGCAGTACTTC.

The chain has TRBV18 and TRBJ2-7; D unclear. The ends were cut back, 3 bases at V and 3 bases at J, with 9 bases in the middle. The CDR3 runs 13 residues. Germline CDR1 and CDR2: KGHSH and LQKENI. The CDR3 DNA sequence: TGTGCCAGCTCACCGGGCGCAAACTACGAGCAGTACTTC. This encodes CASSPGANYEQYF.

V gene TRBV5-4 combines with J gene TRBJ2-7, with 8 bases fitting TRBD2. CDR3 length equals 15 residues. CDR1 is SGHNT, CDR2 YYREEE, per germline (reference sequence). Unmatched junction bases numbered 8, after V lost 1 base and J lost 5 bases. CDR3 coding DNA: TGTGCCAGCAGCTTGTCGGGAGGGCCATGGGACGAGCAGTACTTC. Its translation: CASSLSGGPWDEQYF.

The chain has TRBV4-1 and TRBJ2-3; maybe TRBD2 (5 bases). The CDR3 spans 13 residues. The V gene's germline CDR1 is MGHRA and CDR2 YSYEKL. The germline V and J ends were trimmed by 0 bases and 7 bases, with 8 bases remaining between them. In nucleotides, the CDR3 is TGCGCCAGCAGCCAAGAGAGGGAAAATACGCAGTATTTT. It is translated as CASSQERENTQYF.

For this clone: Other nucleotide sequences from this sample produce the same CDR3. The DNA for the CDR3 is TGTGCCAGCAGCTTAGCGTCAGGGGGCTACGAGCAGTACTTC. Encoded protein: CASSLASGGYEQYF. This chain connects TRBV7-2 to TRBJ2-7; 7 bases are shared with TRBD1. The V and J ends lost 0 bases and 3 bases, in that order; junction bases with no gene match: 2. The length of the CDR3 is 14 residues. Germline CDR1 is SGHTA and CDR2 is FQGNSA.

The chain combines TRBV7-3 with TRBJ2-7; 11 bases map to TRBD2. The junction had 8 bases not matched to a gene; V was cut back by 5 bases and J by 5 bases. Germline values: CDR1 SGHTA, CDR2 FQGTGA. This CDR3 spans 15 amino acids. The CDR3 reads CASSPRVAGGDEQYF. The CDR3 coding sequence is TGTGCCAGCAGCCCCCGGGTAGCGGGAGGGGACGAGCAGTACTTC. Drawing the rest from reference TRBV7-3 and TRBJ2-7, the complete variable domain is GAGVSQTPSNKVTEKGKYVELRCDPISGHTALYWYRQSLGQGPEFLIYFQGTGAADDSGLPNDRFFAVRPEGSVSTLKIQRTERGDSAVYLCASSPRVAGGDEQYFGPGTRLTVT.

This chain uses TRBV7-9 with TRBJ1-1; 7 bases are a match to TRBD1. This CDR3 is built from 13 residues. Looked up from germline, CDR1 is SEHNR and CDR2 is FQNEAQ (reference sequence). The junction had 1 base not matched to a gene; V was cut back by 5 bases and J by 1 base. The CDR3 sequence is CASSGTENTEAFF. CDR3 coding DNA: TGTGCCAGCAGCGGGACAGAGAACACTGAAGCTTTCTTT.

This chain links TRBV27 with TRBJ2-2, with TRBD2 matching 9 bases. Germline V gene data show CDR1 as MNHEY and CDR2 as SMNVEV (reference sequence). J was trimmed by 5 bases and V by 7 bases; bases with no gene match: 11. The CDR3 runs 16 residues. In nucleotides, the CDR3 is TGTGCCAGCAAAGGGAAGGGGCTAGCGGGAACCGGGGAGCTGTTTTTT. Protein sequence: CASKGKGLAGTGELFF.

Here the CDR3 reads CASSLEGLVPRSYNEQFF. CDR3 sequence (DNA): TGTGCCAGCAGCTTAGAGGGGCTTGTTCCCCGCTCCTACAATGAGCAGTTCTTC. The chain has TRBV7-2 and TRBJ2-1, with TRBD1 as a possible D gene (5 bases). The germline gives CDR1 SGHTA, CDR2 FQGNSA. The CDR3 has 18 residues. V was pared by 1 base and J by 0 bases, with 16 bases between.

The rearrangement joins TRBV2 to TRBJ2-1, with D possibly matching TRBD1 (6 bases). Trimming left V 8 bases short and J 7 bases short, with 12 bases between. The CDR3 sequence is 12 residues long. CDR1 and CDR2 (germline): SNHLY, FYNNEI. CDR3 region: CASGADRNEQFF. Written as DNA, the CDR3 is TGTGCCAGCGGGGCAGACAGGAATGAGCAGTTCTTC.

This chain joins TRBV11-2 and TRBJ2-7; 9 bases match TRBD1. Trimming at V came to 1 base and at J to 1 base, leaving 8 bases not matched to a gene. Per germline, CDR1 SGHAT and CDR2 FQNNGV. CDR3 length: 17 residues. Here the CDR3 reads CASSLVIGTGSSYEQYF. CDR3 DNA sequence: TGTGCCAGCAGCTTAGTAATTGGGACAGGGAGTTCCTACGAGCAGTACTTC.

The chain recombines TRBV6-6 with TRBJ2-1; the match to TRBD2 covers 10 bases. The germline gives CDR1 MNHNY, CDR2 SVGAGI (reference sequence). The CDR3 loop spans 14 amino acids. With 6 bases clipped from V and 8 bases from J, the junction kept 7 bases outside the gene matches. Written as DNA, the CDR3 is TGTGCCAGCAGAGCGGGGGGGTTTTTCGATGAGCAGTTCTTC. Protein: CASRAGGFFDEQFF.

The CDR3, as DNA: TGTGCCAGCAGCTCTCCTGGGAGGCCCCAGCATTTT. Residues: CASSSPGRPQHF. The genes are TRBV7-8 and TRBJ1-5; no clear D gene. Germline CDR1 and CDR2: SGHVS and FQNEAQ. V lost 4 bases and J lost 9, with 10 bases in between. This CDR3 comprises 12 residues.